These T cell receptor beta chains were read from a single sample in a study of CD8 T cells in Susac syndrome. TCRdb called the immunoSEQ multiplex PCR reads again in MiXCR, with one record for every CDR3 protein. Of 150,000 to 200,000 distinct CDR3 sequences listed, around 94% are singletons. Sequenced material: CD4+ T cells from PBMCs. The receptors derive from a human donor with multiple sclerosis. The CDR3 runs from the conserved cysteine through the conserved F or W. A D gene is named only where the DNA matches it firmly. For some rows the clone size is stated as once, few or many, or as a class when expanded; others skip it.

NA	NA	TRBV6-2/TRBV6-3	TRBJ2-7	TGTGCCAGCAGATCGGGCAGTCCCTACGAGCAGTACTTC	CASRSGSPYEQYF
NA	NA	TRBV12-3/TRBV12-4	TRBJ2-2	TGTGCCAGCGTTACAGGGAACGCCGGGGAGCTGTTTTTT	CASVTGNAGELFF
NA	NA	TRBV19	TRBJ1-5	TGTGCCAGTAATTATGGGGGGCTCGGTCAGCCCCAGCATTTT	CASNYGGLGQPQHF
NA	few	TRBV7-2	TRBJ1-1	TGTGCCAGCTCTTCACAACCGAACACTGAAGCTTTCTTT	CASSSQPNTEAFF
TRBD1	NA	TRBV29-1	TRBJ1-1	TGCAGCGGCGGAGGGGGCTCCACTGAAGCTTTCTTT	CSGGGGSTEAFF
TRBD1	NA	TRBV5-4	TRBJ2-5	TGTGCCAGCAGTAAAGACAGGGGGACGGAGACCCAGTACTTC	CASSKDRGTETQYF
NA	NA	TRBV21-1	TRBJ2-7	TGTGCCAGCTATATTCCTTACGAGCAGTACTTC	CASYIPYEQYF
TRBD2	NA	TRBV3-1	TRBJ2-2	TGTGCCAGCAGCCAATTTTTAGCGGGAGGCGCCGGGGAGCTGTTTTTT	CASSQFLAGGAGELFF
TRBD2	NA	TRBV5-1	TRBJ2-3	TGCGCCAGCAGCTCGGGGACTAGAGCAGATACGCAGTATTTT	CASSSGTRADTQYF
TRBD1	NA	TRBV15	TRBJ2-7	TGTGCCACCAGCAGAGGGACAGGGTTTACCTACGAGCAGTACTTC	CATSRGTGFTYEQYF
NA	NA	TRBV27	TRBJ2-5	TGTGCCAGCAAAGATTACGCTCAAGAGACCCAGTACTTC	CASKDYAQETQYF
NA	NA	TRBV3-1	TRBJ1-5	TGTGCCAGCAGCCATACGGGGATCGGAAGCAATCAGCCCCAGCATTTT	CASSHTGIGSNQPQHF
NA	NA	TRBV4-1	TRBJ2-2	TGCGCCAGCAGCCAATTAGGGGGGCGCACCGGGGAGCTGTTTTTT	CASSQLGGRTGELFF
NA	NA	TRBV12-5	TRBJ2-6	TGTGCTAGTGCTTCTTCTGGGGCCAACGTCCTGACTTTC	CASASSGANVLTF
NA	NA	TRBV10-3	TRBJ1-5	TGTGCCATCAGTGAGGAACTGAAAGATCAGCCCCAGCATTTT	CAISEELKDQPQHF
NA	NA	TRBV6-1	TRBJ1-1	TGTGCCAGCAGGGAGGTTGGCCTGGGGGTCACTGAAGCTTTCTTT	CASREVGLGVTEAFF